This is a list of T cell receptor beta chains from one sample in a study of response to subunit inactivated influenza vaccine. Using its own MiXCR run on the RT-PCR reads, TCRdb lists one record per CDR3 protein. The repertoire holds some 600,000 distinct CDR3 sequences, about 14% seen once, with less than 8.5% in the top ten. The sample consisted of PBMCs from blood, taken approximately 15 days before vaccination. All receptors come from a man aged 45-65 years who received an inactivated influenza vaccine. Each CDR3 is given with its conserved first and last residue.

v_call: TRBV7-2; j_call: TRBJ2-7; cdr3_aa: CASSLLADYEQYF
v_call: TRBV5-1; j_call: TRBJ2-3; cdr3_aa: CASSLAQGLYTDTQYF
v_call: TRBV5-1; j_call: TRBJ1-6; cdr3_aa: CASSQNPRAIDNSPLHF
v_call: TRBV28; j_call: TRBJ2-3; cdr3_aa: CASSLVAGRLDTQYF
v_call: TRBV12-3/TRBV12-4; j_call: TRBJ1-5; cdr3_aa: CASSRTDGGQPQHF
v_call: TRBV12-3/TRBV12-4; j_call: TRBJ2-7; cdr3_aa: CASSFGQGDEQYF
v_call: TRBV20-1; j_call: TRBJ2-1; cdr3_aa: CSARDVAVAYNEQFF
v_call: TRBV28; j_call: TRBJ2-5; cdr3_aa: CASSLLLAGIQETQYF
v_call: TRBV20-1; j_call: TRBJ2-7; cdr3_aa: CSARDRVLAYEQYF
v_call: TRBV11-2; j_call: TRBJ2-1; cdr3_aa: CASSLGGRGSGNYNEQFF
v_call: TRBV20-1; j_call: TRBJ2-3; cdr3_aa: CSARDRLLQGGGQDTQYF
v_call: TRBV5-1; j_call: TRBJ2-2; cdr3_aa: CASWPGPSPTGELFF
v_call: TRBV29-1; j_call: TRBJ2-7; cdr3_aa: CSVVDRLEARKQYF
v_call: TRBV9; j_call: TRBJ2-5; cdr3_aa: CASSVAPGQETQYF
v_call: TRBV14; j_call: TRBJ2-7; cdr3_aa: CASSQVGTGRYEQYF
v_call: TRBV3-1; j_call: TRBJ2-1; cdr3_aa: CASSQSLDRGPYNEQFF
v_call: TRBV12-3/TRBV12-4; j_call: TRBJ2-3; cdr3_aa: CASRQGVTDTQYF
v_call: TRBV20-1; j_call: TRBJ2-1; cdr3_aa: CSARQGANNEQFF
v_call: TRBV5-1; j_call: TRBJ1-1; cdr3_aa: CASTDEVTEAFF
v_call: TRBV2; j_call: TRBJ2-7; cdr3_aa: CASKQSYEQYF
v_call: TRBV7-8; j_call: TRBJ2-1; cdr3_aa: CASSPTSGTYNEQFF
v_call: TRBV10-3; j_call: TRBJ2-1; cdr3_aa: CAISESNGFVGGQFF